These 14 T cell receptor beta chains came from one sample sequenced in a study of blood T cell repertoires in COVID-19. Some clones are missing from TCRdb's copy, which holds only in-frame ones; the method was immunoSEQ multiplex PCR. This sample has 210,000 or so clones; just over 85% occur once, and the top ten carry 4% to 4.5%. Material: peripheral blood. The origin of the receptors is a man aged 50 to 60 with acute or convalescent COVID-19.

V gene TRBV5-8 combines with J gene TRBJ2-2; 7 bases fit TRBD1. The CDR3 length is 16 residues. The junction had 6 bases not matched to a gene; V was cut back by 4 bases and J by 0 bases. Germline-derived CDR1 and CDR2 are SGHTS and YDEGEE. Here the CDR3 DNA reads TGTGCCAGCAGCATTGGACAGGCCGCGAACACCGGGGAGCTGTTTTTT. Its protein product is CASSIGQAANTGELFF.

The J gene is TRBJ2-6, the V gene TRBV6-2 or TRBV6-3, with 8 bases aligning to TRBD2. V dropped 2 bases and J dropped 0; count of bases not matched to a gene: 3. The germline V gene encodes CDR1 MNHEY and CDR2 SVGEGT. This CDR3 is built from 17 residues. The CDR3 DNA is TGTGCCAGCAGTTACGAGGCGGGGGGCTCTGGGGCCAACGTCCTGACTTTC. Residues: CASSYEAGGSGANVLTF.

The chain has TRBV19 and TRBJ1-1, with TRBD1 matching 8 bases. The CDR3 has 15 residues. Germline V gives CDR1 LNHDA, CDR2 SQIVND (reference sequence). V was pared by 2 bases and J by 7 bases, with 9 bases of the junction left unmatched. CDR3 sequence (DNA): TGTGCCAGTAGTATACGGCAGGGGGCGGTTAGTGAAGCTTTCTTT. Translating gives CASSIRQGAVSEAFF. The full variable domain, rest sourced from reference TRBV19 and TRBJ1-1, is DGGITQSPKYLFRKEGQNVTLSCEQNLNHDAMYWYRQDPGQGLRLIYYSQIVNDFQKGDIAEGYSVSREKKESFPLTVTSAQKNPTAFYLCASSIRQGAVSEAFFGQGTRLTVV.

This clone has a single count. The gene calls are TRBV9 and TRBJ2-1; 9 nucleotides line up with TRBD1. CDR3 length: 13 residues. Germline V gene sequence: CDR1 SGDLS, CDR2 YYNGEE. Trimming at V came to 4 bases and at J to 9 bases, leaving 5 bases not matched to a gene. The CDR3 sequence: CASSTGTGTEQFF. CDR3 sequence (DNA): TGTGCCAGCAGCACCGGGACAGGGACTGAGCAGTTCTTC. The whole variable domain, filled in from reference TRBV9 and TRBJ2-1, reads DSGVTQTPKHLITATGQRVTLRCSPRSGDLSVYWYQQSLDQGLQFLIQYYNGEERAKGNILERFSAQQFPDLHSELNLSSLELGDSALYFCASSTGTGTEQFFGPGTRLTVL.

This clone was counted once. CDR3 nucleotides: TGTGCCAGCTCACCACTCCCGACAGACCTTGGGGAAAAACTGTTTTTT. It is translated as CASSPLPTDLGEKLFF. This rearrangement joins TRBV18 to TRBJ1-4; D perhaps matches TRBD1 (5 bases). Germline CDR1 is KGHSH and CDR2 is LQKENI. Trimming took 1 base from V and 8 from J, leaving 17 bases between them. The CDR3 runs to 16 residues.

The chain links TRBV7-8 to TRBJ1-3, with 11 bases identical to TRBD1. The CDR3 length is 14 residues. Germline assignment: CDR1 SGHVS and CDR2 FQNEAQ. V gave up 5 bases and J gave up 7 bases; unmatched junction bases: 4. The CDR3 loop reads CASSRGQGANTIYF. The CDR3 DNA sequence: TGTGCCAGCAGCCGAGGACAGGGGGCGAACACCATATATTTT. Supplemented by reference TRBV7-8 and TRBJ1-3, the full variable domain reads GAGVSQSPRYKVAKRGQDVALRCDPISGHVSLFWYQQALGQGPEFLTYFQNEAQLDKSGLPSDRFFAERPEGSVSTLKIQRTQQEDSAVYLCASSRGQGANTIYFGEGSWLTVV.

The chain employs TRBV6-6 and TRBJ2-5; 8 nucleotides agree with TRBD1. J lost 4 bases, V lost 5 bases, and 3 bases had no gene match. The V gene's germline CDR1 is MNHNY and CDR2 SVGAGI (reference sequence). This CDR3 contains 13 residues. CDR3 loop: CASSGQGTETQYF. CDR3 DNA sequence: TGTGCCAGCAGTGGACAGGGCACAGAGACCCAGTACTTC.

The chain's CDR3 is CASSLEPGYEKLFF. CDR3 DNA sequence: TGCGCCAGCAGCTTGGAGCCAGGGTATGAAAAACTGTTTTTT. The gene calls are TRBV5-1 and TRBJ1-4; a weak D match, TRBD1 (5 bases). Germline V lookup: CDR1 SGHRS, CDR2 YFSETQ. V was pared by 0 bases and J by 6 bases, with 9 bases between. The CDR3 covers 14 residues.

This clone was detected once. The chain links TRBV19 to TRBJ1-5; no clear D gene. The CDR3 spans 15 residues. Per germline, CDR1 LNHDA and CDR2 SQIVND (reference sequence). V was trimmed by 7 bases and J by 6 bases, leaving 19 bases between them. Here the CDR3 reads CASTPVGNAGQPQHF. Written as DNA, the CDR3 is TGTGCCAGTACCCCGGTGGGGAATGCGGGTCAGCCCCAGCATTTT.

This clone was seen a single time. The rearrangement uses TRBV27 and TRBJ1-4; D not resolved. Trimming pared 9 bases from V and 0 bases from J, leaving 11 bases between. The CDR3 length is 14 residues. The germline V gene has CDR1 MNHEY and CDR2 SMNVEV (reference sequence). The CDR3 DNA reads as TGTGCCAGTATGGCCCCTGCAACTAATGAAAAACTGTTTTTT. Translation gives CASMAPATNEKLFF.

V usage is TRBV30 and J usage is TRBJ1-2; D is possibly TRBD1 (6 bases). The germline V and J ends were trimmed by 2 bases and 6 bases, with 16 bases remaining between them. The length of the CDR3 is 14 residues. The germline CDR1 and CDR2 sequences are GTSNPN and SVGIG (reference sequence). The CDR3 sequence: CAWSPRGRGDGYTF. CDR3 sequence (DNA): TGTGCCTGGAGTCCCCGTGGGAGGGGGGATGGCTACACCTTC.

This clone was recorded a few times. V is TRBV18 and J is TRBJ1-2, with TRBD1 matching 9 bases. With V trimmed by 6 bases and J by 4 bases, 9 bases remained unmatched. Germline V gene data show CDR1 as KGHSH and CDR2 as LQKENI. The CDR3 sequence is 15 residues long. As DNA, the CDR3 is TGTGCCAGCTCGTCCGTACAGGGGGCAGGCTATGGCTACACCTTC. The encoded protein is CASSSVQGAGYGYTF.

This clone was counted between two and nine times. This CDR3 reads CASSWDRYYEQYF. CDR3 in DNA: TGTGCCAGCAGTTGGGACAGATACTACGAGCAGTACTTC. V and J are TRBV11-2 and TRBJ2-7, with 7 positions matching TRBD1. Germline V CDR1 and CDR2: SGHAT, FQNNGV. CDR3 length: 13 residues. Trimming at V came to 6 bases and at J to 3 bases, leaving 5 bases not matched to a gene.

The V call is TRBV6-6, the J call TRBJ1-2; D is perhaps TRBD1 (6 bases). This CDR3 is built from 12 residues. The germline V gene has CDR1 MNHNY and CDR2 SVGAGI (reference sequence). The ends were cut back, 11 bases at V and 2 bases at J, with 12 bases in the middle. The CDR3 bases are TGTGCCGCCCGGACAGCCAACTATGGCTACACCTTC. Residues: CAARTANYGYTF.